This T cell receptor (beta chain) is from a study of control samples from healthy donors and cancer patients. Only in-frame clones appear in the TCRdb table, and some are missing; sequencing was by immunoSEQ multiplex PCR. This sample has 100,000 to 150,000 clones; around 92% occur once, and the top ten carry approximately 0.58%. The V gene's germline CDR1 is LNHDA and CDR2 SQIVND (reference sequence). V was pared by 4 bases and J by 2 bases, with 10 bases between. This CDR3 has 14 residues. The chain carries TRBV19 and TRBJ2-3, with D perhaps matching TRBD1 (5 bases). The receptor was isolated from a man aged 80 or over with head and neck cancer. Source material: PBMCs. Here the CDR3 reads CASSRGNPTDTQYF. The DNA of the CDR3 is TGTGCCAGTAGTAGGGGCAACCCCACAGATACGCAGTATTTT. Complete variable domain (other parts from reference TRBV19 and TRBJ2-3): DGGITQSPKYLFRKEGQNVTLSCEQNLNHDAMYWYRQDPGQGLRLIYYSQIVNDFQKGDIAEGYSVSREKKESFPLTVTSAQKNPTAFYLCASSRGNPTDTQYFGPGTRLTVL.